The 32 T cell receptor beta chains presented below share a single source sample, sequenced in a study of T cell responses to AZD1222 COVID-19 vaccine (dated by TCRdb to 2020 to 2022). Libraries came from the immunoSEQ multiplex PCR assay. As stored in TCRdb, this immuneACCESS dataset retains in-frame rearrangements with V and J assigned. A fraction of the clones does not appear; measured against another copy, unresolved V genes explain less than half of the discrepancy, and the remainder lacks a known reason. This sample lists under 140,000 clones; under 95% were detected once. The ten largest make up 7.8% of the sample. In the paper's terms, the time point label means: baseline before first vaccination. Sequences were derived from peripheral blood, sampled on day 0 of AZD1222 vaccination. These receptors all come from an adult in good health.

CDR3 protein: CASSQDDRTGFEQYF. CDR3 in DNA: TGTGCCAGCAGCCAAGATGATAGGACAGGGTTCGAGCAGTACTTC. The chain recombines TRBV3-1 (or the pseudogene TRBV3-2) with TRBJ2-7, with 8 bases fitting TRBD1. The CDR3 is made up of 15 amino acids. V dropped 0 bases and J dropped 6; count of bases not matched to a gene: 7. Germline CDR1 LGHDT, CDR2 YNNKEL (reference sequence).

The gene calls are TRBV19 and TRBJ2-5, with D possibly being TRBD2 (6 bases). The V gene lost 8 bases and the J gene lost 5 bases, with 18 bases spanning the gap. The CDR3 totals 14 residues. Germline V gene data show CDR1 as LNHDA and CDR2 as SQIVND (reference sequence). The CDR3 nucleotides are TGTGCCAGTGGAGTAGGGACTGTTGGGGAGACCCAGTACTTC. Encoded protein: CASGVGTVGETQYF.

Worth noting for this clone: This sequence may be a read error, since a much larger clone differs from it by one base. The CDR3 coding sequence is TGTGCCAGCAGTTACGGGACAGGGGATAATTCACCCCTCCACTTT. Translation gives CASSYGTGDNSPLHF. The chain links TRBV6-5 to TRBJ1-6; 10 bases fit TRBD1. This CDR3 is built from 15 residues. Germline V gives CDR1 MNHEY, CDR2 SVGAGI. The V gene end was trimmed by 2 bases and the J gene end by 5 bases; junction bases not matched to a gene: 0.

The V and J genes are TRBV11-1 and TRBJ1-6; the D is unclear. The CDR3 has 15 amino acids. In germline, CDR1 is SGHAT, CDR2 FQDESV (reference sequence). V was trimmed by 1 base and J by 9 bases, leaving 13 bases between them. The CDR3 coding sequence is TGTGCCAGCAGCTTAGATCACGGGCAAAGTTCACCCCTCCACTTT. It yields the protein CASSLDHGQSSPLHF.

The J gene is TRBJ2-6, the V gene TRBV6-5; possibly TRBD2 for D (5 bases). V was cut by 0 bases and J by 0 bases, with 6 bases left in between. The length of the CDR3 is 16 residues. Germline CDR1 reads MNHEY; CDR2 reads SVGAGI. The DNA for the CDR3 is TGTGCCAGCAGTTACTCGAGGGCCTCTGGGGCCAACGTCCTGACTTTC. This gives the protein CASSYSRASGANVLTF.

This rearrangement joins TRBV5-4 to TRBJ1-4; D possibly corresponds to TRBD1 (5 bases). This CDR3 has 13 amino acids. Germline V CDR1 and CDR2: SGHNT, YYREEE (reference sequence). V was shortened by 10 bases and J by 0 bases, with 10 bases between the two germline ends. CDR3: CASARATNEKLFF. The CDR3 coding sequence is TGTGCCTCGGCCAGGGCAACTAATGAAAAACTGTTTTTT.

Written as DNA, the CDR3 is TGTGCCAGTAGTACGATTCCCCCGGGGGCTTTCTTT. Its translation: CASSTIPPGAFF. The J gene is TRBJ1-1, the V gene TRBV19; D is unresolved. V lost 4 bases and J 11 bases, leaving 14 bases between the germline ends. The germline gives CDR1 LNHDA, CDR2 SQIVND (reference sequence). The CDR3 consists of 12 residues.

In DNA form, the CDR3 reads TGTGCCAGCAAAAACCTGGGAGGGGGCGGAACTGAAGCTTTCTTT. It encodes CASKNLGGGGTEAFF. The chain joins TRBV6-5 to TRBJ1-1; 7 bases are a match to TRBD1. The CDR3 has 15 amino acids. The V and J ends lost 7 bases and 5 bases, in that order; junction bases with no gene match: 13. Germline values: CDR1 MNHEY, CDR2 SVGAGI.

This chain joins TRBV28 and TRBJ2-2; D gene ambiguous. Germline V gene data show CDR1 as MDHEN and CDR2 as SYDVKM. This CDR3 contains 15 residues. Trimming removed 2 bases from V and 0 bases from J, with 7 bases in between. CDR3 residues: CASSLPPANTGELFF. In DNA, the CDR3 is TGTGCCAGCAGTTTACCACCAGCGAACACCGGGGAGCTGTTTTTT.

The CDR3 region has the DNA TGCGCCAGCACCCCGCCGGGGGGCACTGAAGCTTTCTTT. Amino acids: CASTPPGGTEAFF. The J gene is TRBJ1-1, the V gene TRBV5-1; possibly TRBD1 for D (5 bases). V lost 6 bases to trimming and J lost 4 bases, with 13 bases between them. There are 13 residues in the CDR3. Germline V gene data show CDR1 as SGHRS and CDR2 as YFSETQ.

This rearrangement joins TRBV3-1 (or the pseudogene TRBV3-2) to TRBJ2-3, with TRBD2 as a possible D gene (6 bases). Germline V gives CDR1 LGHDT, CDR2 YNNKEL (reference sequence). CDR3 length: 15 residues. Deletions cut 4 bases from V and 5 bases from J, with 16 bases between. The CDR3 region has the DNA TGTGCCAGCAGCCCCCCATGGCAGGGAGGAGATACGCAGTATTTT. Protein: CASSPPWQGGDTQYF.

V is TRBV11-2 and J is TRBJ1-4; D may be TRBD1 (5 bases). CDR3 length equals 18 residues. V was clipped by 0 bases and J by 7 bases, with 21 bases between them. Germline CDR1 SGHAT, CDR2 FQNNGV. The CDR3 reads CASSLDPTVRGGGEKLFF. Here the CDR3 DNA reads TGTGCCAGCAGCTTAGATCCCACAGTGAGGGGCGGGGGTGAAAAACTGTTTTTT.

For the CDR3, the DNA is TGCAGCGCCCGACAGGGGGCTCTGACTGAAGCTTTCTTT. Translated, it gives CSARQGALTEAFF. This rearrangement joins TRBV29-1 to TRBJ1-1, with TRBD1 matching over 10 bases. The CDR3 covers 13 residues. The V and J ends lost 7 bases and 5 bases, in that order; junction bases with no gene match: 7. Germline CDR1 reads SQVTM; CDR2 reads ANQGSEA.

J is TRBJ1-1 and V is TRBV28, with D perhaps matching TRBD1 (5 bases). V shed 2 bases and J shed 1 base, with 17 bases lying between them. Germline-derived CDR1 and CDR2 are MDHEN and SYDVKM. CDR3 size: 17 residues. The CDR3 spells CASSLGSLTASNTEAFF. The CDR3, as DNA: TGTGCCAGCAGTTTAGGGTCTTTGACAGCCTCGAACACTGAAGCTTTCTTT.

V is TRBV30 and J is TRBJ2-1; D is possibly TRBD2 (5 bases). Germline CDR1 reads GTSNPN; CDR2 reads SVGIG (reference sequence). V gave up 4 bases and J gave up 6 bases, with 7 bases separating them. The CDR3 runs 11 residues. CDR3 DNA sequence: TGTGCCTGGAACGAGGGCAATGAGCAGTTCTTC. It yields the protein CAWNEGNEQFF. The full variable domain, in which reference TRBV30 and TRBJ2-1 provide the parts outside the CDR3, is SQTIHQWPATLVQPVGSPLSLECTVEGTSNPNLYWYRQAAGRGLQLLFYSVGIGQISSEVPQNLSASRPQDRQFILSSKKLLLSDSGFYLCAWNEGNEQFFGPGTRLTVL.

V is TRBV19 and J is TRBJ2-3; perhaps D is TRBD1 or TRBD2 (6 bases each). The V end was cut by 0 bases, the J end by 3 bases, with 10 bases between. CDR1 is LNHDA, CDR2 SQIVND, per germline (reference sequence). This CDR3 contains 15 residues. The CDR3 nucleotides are TGTGCCAGTAGTATAGAGGGGGGCGGGACAGATACGCAGTATTTT. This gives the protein CASSIEGGGTDTQYF.

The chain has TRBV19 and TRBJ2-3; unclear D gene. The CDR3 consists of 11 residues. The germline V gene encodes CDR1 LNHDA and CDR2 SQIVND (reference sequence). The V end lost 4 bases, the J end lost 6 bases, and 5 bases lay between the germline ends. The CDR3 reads CASSNIDTQYF. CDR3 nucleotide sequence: TGTGCCAGTAGTAACATCGATACGCAGTATTTT.

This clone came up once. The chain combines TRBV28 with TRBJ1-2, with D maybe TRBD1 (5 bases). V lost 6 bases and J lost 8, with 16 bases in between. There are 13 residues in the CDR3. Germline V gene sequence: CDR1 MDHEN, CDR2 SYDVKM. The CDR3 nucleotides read TGTGCCAGCAGACCCGGGACGCTTCGCGGCTACACCTTC. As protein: CASRPGTLRGYTF.

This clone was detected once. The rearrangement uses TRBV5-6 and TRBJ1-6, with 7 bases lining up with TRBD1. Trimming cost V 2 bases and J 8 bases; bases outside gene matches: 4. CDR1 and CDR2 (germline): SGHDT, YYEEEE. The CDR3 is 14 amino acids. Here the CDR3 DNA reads TGTGCCAGCAGCTTAAGGGGGCCGTATTCACCCCTCCACTTT. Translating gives CASSLRGPYSPLHF.

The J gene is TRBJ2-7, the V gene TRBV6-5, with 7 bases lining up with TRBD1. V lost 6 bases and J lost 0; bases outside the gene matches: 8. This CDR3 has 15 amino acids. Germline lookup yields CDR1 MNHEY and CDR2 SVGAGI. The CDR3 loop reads CASSQTGVNSYEQYF. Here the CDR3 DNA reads TGTGCCAGCAGCCAAACAGGGGTGAACTCCTACGAGCAGTACTTC.

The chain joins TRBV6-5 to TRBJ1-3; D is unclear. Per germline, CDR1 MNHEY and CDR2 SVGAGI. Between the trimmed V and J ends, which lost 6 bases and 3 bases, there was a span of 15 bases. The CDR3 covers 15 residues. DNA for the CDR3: TGTGCCAGCAGCGCGGTTGTGAGCTTTGGAAACACCATATATTTT. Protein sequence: CASSAVVSFGNTIYF.

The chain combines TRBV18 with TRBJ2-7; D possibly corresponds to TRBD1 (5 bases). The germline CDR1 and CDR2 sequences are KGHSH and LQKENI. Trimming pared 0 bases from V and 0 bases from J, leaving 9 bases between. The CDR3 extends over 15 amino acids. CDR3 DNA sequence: TGTGCCAGCTCACCACCCAGGGTACCCTCCTACGAGCAGTACTTC. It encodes CASSPPRVPSYEQYF.

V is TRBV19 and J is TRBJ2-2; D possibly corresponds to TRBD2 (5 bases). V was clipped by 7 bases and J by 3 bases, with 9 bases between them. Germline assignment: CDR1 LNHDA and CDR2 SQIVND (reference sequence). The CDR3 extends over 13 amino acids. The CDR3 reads CASTGVYTGELFF. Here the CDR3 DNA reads TGTGCCAGTACCGGGGTTTACACCGGGGAGCTGTTTTTT.

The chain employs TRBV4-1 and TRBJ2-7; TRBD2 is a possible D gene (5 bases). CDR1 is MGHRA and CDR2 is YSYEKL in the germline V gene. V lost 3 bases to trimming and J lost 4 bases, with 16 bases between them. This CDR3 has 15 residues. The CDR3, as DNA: TGCGCCAGCAGCCAGGATCGAACTAGTGGGTACGAGCAGTACTTC. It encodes CASSQDRTSGYEQYF.

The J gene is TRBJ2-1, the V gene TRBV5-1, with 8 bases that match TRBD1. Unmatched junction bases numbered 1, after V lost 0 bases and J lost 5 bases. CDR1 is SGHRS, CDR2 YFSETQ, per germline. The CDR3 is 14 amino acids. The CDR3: CASSLGQGNNEQFF. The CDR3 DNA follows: TGCGCCAGCAGCTTGGGACAGGGGAACAATGAGCAGTTCTTC.

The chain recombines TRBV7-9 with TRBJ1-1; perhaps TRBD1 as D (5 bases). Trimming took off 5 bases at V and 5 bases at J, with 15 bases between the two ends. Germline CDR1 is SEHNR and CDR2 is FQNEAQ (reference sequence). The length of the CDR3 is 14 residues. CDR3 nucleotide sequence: TGTGCCAGCAGCATCCTCCTCGGGGGAACTGAAGCTTTCTTT. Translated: CASSILLGGTEAFF.

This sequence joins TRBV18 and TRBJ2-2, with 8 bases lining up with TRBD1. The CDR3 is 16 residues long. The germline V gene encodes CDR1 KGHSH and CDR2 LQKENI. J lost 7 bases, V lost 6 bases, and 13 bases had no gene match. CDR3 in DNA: TGTGCCAGCTCGATACGGACAGGGTCAAGCGGCGGGGAGCTGTTTTTT. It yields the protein CASSIRTGSSGGELFF. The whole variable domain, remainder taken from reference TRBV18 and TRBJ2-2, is NAGVMQNPRHLVRRRGQEARLRCSPMKGHSHVYWYRQLPEEGLKFMVYLQKENIIDESGMPKERFSAEFPKEGPSILRIQQVVRGDSAAYFCASSIRTGSSGGELFFGEGSRLTVL.

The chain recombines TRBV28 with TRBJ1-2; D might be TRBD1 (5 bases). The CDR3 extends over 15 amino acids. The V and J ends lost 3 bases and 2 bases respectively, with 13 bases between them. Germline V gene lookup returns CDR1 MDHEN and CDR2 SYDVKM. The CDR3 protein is CASSFGKQGNYGYTF. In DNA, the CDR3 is TGTGCCAGCAGTTTTGGGAAGCAGGGCAACTATGGCTACACCTTC.

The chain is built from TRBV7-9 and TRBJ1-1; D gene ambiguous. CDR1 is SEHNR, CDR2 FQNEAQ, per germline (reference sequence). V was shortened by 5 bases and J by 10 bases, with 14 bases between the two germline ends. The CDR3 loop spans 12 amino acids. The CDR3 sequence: CASSLSGNRAFF. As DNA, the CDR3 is TGTGCCAGCAGCCTAAGTGGGAATAGAGCTTTCTTT.

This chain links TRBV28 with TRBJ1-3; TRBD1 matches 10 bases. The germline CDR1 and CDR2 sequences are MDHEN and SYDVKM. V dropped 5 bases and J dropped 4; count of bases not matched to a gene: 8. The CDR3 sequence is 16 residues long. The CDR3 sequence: CASSDPGQGTGNTIYF. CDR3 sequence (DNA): TGTGCCAGCAGTGATCCGGGACAGGGGACCGGAAACACCATATATTTT. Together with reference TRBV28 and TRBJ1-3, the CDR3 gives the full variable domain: DVKVTQSSRYLVKRTGEKVFLECVQDMDHENMFWYRQDPGLGLRLIYFSYDVKMKEKGDIPEGYSVSREKKERFSLILESASTNQTSMYLCASSDPGQGTGNTIYFGEGSWLTVV.

CDR3 loop: CASSLELGTQPQHF. CDR3 nucleotides: TGTGCCAGCAGCTTAGAGCTCGGGACTCAGCCCCAGCATTTT. This sequence joins TRBV7-8 and TRBJ1-5, with D tentatively TRBD1 (5 bases). Trimming stripped 1 base from V and 6 bases from J, with 10 bases between. Germline V gives CDR1 SGHVS, CDR2 FQNEAQ. The CDR3 runs 14 residues. Filled out from reference TRBV7-8 and TRBJ1-5, the complete variable domain reads GAGVSQSPRYKVAKRGQDVALRCDPISGHVSLFWYQQALGQGPEFLTYFQNEAQLDKSGLPSDRFFAERPEGSVSTLKIQRTQQEDSAVYLCASSLELGTQPQHFGDGTRLSIL.

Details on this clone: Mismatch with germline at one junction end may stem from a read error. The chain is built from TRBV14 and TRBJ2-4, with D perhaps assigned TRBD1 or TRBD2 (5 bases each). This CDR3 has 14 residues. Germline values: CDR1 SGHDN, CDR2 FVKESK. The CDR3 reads CASSQPRGPFNGDF. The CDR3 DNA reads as TGTGCCAGCAGCCAACCTAGGGGACCTTTCAACGGGGACTTC.